The next 9 T cell receptor beta chains were all read from a single sample in a study of radiation and T cells in renal cell carcinoma. Assay used: immunoSEQ multiplex PCR; TCRdb lists only in-frame clones, some missing. Of about 90,000 clones in the sample, 65% to 90% were seen once. Time point meaning: blood 4 weeks post-SBRT, at nephrectomy. Treatment denoted: 15 Gy SBRT to primary tumor, nephrectomy 4 weeks later. The sample was blood, taken from a patient whose treatment included radiotherapy and nephrectomy. These receptors were obtained from a man in his fifties or sixties with renal cell carcinoma.

J is TRBJ2-7 and V is TRBV29-1; the D gene is possibly TRBD1 (6 bases). Per germline, CDR1 SQVTM and CDR2 ANQGSEA. The CDR3 length is 12 residues. V shed 4 bases and J shed 6 bases, with 13 bases lying between them. The CDR3 is CSVVQGRGEQYF. The CDR3 DNA sequence: TGCAGCGTTGTACAGGGTAGAGGCGAGCAGTACTTC.

The CDR3 loop is CASSLEGANRYNEQFF. In DNA form, the CDR3 reads TGTGCCAGCAGCTTAGAAGGCGCGAACCGCTACAATGAGCAGTTCTTC. The chain couples TRBV7-2 to TRBJ2-1; D is uncertain. The CDR3 sequence is 16 residues long. CDR1 is SGHTA and CDR2 is FQGNSA in the germline V gene. Trimming shortened V by 1 base and J by 3 bases, and 13 bases separated the two germline ends.

V gene TRBV19 combines with J gene TRBJ1-3, with D uncertain. V was clipped by 5 bases and J by 0 bases, with 11 bases between them. Germline loops: CDR1 LNHDA, CDR2 SQIVND (reference sequence). The CDR3 extends over 15 amino acids. The DNA of the CDR3 is TGTGCCAGTAGTCTCGACGAGAGCTCTGGAAACACCATATATTTT. This translates into CASSLDESSGNTIYF. Full variable domain (outside the CDR3, taken from reference TRBV19 and TRBJ1-3): DGGITQSPKYLFRKEGQNVTLSCEQNLNHDAMYWYRQDPGQGLRLIYYSQIVNDFQKGDIAEGYSVSREKKESFPLTVTSAQKNPTAFYLCASSLDESSGNTIYFGEGSWLTVV.

The CDR3 DNA follows: TGTGCCAGCAGTTACACTAGCGGCTCCTACAATGAGCAGTTCTTC. Its translation is CASSYTSGSYNEQFF. This chain connects TRBV6-5 to TRBJ2-1, with TRBD2 matching 8 bases. The CDR3 consists of 15 residues. Trimming removed 2 bases from V and 0 bases from J; junction bases left unmatched: 0. Germline loops: CDR1 MNHEY, CDR2 SVGAGI.

The CDR3 nucleotides read TGTGCCAGTAGCCGCGGGACAGACAATGAGCAGTTCTTC. This gives the protein CASSRGTDNEQFF. V and J are TRBV19 and TRBJ2-1, with D perhaps matching TRBD1 (7 bases). V was cut by 6 bases and J by 5 bases, with 11 bases left in between. The germline V gene encodes CDR1 LNHDA and CDR2 SQIVND (reference sequence). The length of the CDR3 is 13 residues.

The chain combines TRBV18 with TRBJ1-2, with D possibly matching TRBD1 (6 bases). The V gene's germline CDR1 is KGHSH and CDR2 LQKENI. Deletions cut 5 bases from V and 5 bases from J, with 12 bases between. CDR3 length equals 13 residues. CDR3 sequence reads: CASSSDSNYGYTF. The DNA of the CDR3 is TGTGCCAGCTCATCGGACAGCAATTATGGCTACACCTTC. The variable domain in full, completed from reference TRBV18 and TRBJ1-2, reads NAGVMQNPRHLVRRRGQEARLRCSPMKGHSHVYWYRQLPEEGLKFMVYLQKENIIDESGMPKERFSAEFPKEGPSILRIQQVVRGDSAAYFCASSSDSNYGYTFGSGTRLTVV.

The chain joins TRBV5-4 to TRBJ2-3; TRBD2 agrees at 15 bases. Trimming at V came to 3 bases and at J to 5 bases, leaving 7 bases not matched to a gene. CDR1 and CDR2 from the germline V gene are SGHNT and YYREEE (reference sequence). This CDR3 spans 17 amino acids. The CDR3 coding sequence is TGTGCCAGCAGCTCGCGGACTAGCGGGAGGGCCGGAGATACGCAGTATTTT. As protein: CASSSRTSGRAGDTQYF.

This sequence joins TRBV28 and TRBJ1-2; 10 bases are a match to TRBD1. Per the germline V gene, CDR1 is MDHEN and CDR2 is SYDVKM. The CDR3 is 12 amino acids. Trimming at V came to 11 bases and at J to 4 bases, leaving 4 bases not matched to a gene. As DNA, the CDR3 is TGTGCCGCGGGACAGGGGTCCTATGGCTACACCTTC. This translates into CAAGQGSYGYTF.

This clone was counted only a few times. The chain has TRBV10-3 and TRBJ1-5, with 9 bases aligning to TRBD1. The CDR3 covers 13 residues. Germline lookup yields CDR1 ENHRY and CDR2 SYGVKD. The V and J ends lost 0 bases and 16 bases, in that order; junction bases with no gene match: 7. Written as DNA, the CDR3 is TGTGCCATCAGTGAGTCGGGGGACAGGGACCGTCATTTT. Its translation: CAISESGDRDRHF.